What follows describes a single TCR beta chain. Its antigen is not identified. The sample is drawn from a study of shared clonotypes between healthy human individuals. The study, taken as a whole, reports: Generation probabilities were higher for clonotypes shared across all four sorted-subset donors than for unshared ones. There were few donors, and this limited the genetic and exposure-history diversity represented. Blood was the sole source, and tissue repertoires probably differ.

Investigators divided CD4+ cells into CD45RA+ naive and CD45RA-negative memory subsets. Measured with immunoSEQ multiplex PCR; TCRdb has only the in-frame clones, and not every one. The sample records about 2.4 million clones, over 85% being singletons. What was sequenced was naive CD4+ T cells from PBMCs. Subset given: CD45RA+ positively selected. The TCR was taken from a man younger than 35 in good health. Some clones in this sample may be carry-over from other donors' samples.

CDR3 loop: CASSHPARGHPEAFF. The CDR3 coding sequence is TGCGCCAGCAGCCACCCCGCACGGGGCCACCCGGAAGCTTTCTTT. The J gene is TRBJ1-1, the V gene TRBV4-1; tentative D call: TRBD1 (5 bases). CDR3 length equals 15 residues. Germline lookup yields CDR1 MGHRA and CDR2 YSYEKL. Deletions cut 3 bases from V and 8 bases from J, with 19 bases between.